The 22 T cell receptor beta chains reported below all come from one sample, sequenced in a study of T cells after yellow fever vaccination. TCRdb redid the calling of the 5' RACE reads with MiXCR, one entry per CDR3 protein. The sample has fewer than 350,000 distinct CDR3 sequences, 3.5% to 4.5% seen once; the top ten hold just under 20%. The specimen was PBMCs, collected 15 days after the yellow fever booster vaccination. These receptors were obtained from a man aged 18 to 29 who received the YFV17D yellow fever vaccine.

This clonotype was observed at least ten times. The chain joins TRBV6-2 or TRBV6-3 to TRBJ2-1; possible D gene TRBD2, 6 bases. The V end lost 6 bases, the J end lost 0 bases, and 15 bases lay between the germline ends. In germline, CDR1 is MNHEY, CDR2 SVGEGT. CDR3 length equals 16 residues. CDR3 residues: CASSPWSGLSYNEQFF. In DNA, the CDR3 is TGTGCCAGCAGCCCATGGAGCGGGCTCTCCTACAATGAGCAGTTCTTC.

The sample holds many counts of this clonotype. This chain joins TRBV5-6 and TRBJ2-7; D is possibly TRBD2 (5 bases). The V end lost 4 bases, the J end lost 3 bases, and 14 bases lay between the germline ends. Germline loops: CDR1 SGHDT, CDR2 YYEEEE. The CDR3 runs 14 residues. The CDR3 DNA sequence: TGTGCCAGCAGCCACTACGGAGGTTACTACGAGCAGTACTTC. This translates into CASSHYGGYYEQYF.

This clonotype was counted at least ten times. The gene calls are TRBV6-6 and TRBJ2-6; D is possibly TRBD1 (5 bases). The V end lost 2 bases, the J end lost 2 bases, and 10 bases lay between the germline ends. The germline V gene has CDR1 MNHNY and CDR2 SVGAGI (reference sequence). This CDR3 contains 16 residues. The CDR3 protein is CASSYGEQAGANVLTF. The DNA for the CDR3 is TGTGCCAGCAGTTACGGGGAACAGGCTGGGGCCAACGTCCTGACTTTC.

This clonotype was observed at least ten times. V gene TRBV6-5 combines with J gene TRBJ2-5; D may be TRBD2 (5 bases). This CDR3 is built from 13 residues. CDR1 and CDR2 from the germline V gene are MNHEY and SVGAGI. V gave up 4 bases and J gave up 4 bases, with 10 bases separating them. CDR3 region: CASSWASRETQYF. CDR3 in DNA: TGTGCCAGCAGTTGGGCTAGCCGAGAGACCCAGTACTTC.

The chain joins TRBV9 to TRBJ1-6, with D perhaps TRBD1 (5 bases). CDR3 size: 15 residues. V was clipped by 0 bases and J by 4 bases, with 8 bases between them. Looked up from germline, CDR1 is SGDLS and CDR2 is YYNGEE. CDR3 in amino acids: CASSVEPGYNSPLHF. In nucleotides, the CDR3 is TGTGCCAGCAGCGTAGAACCAGGGTATAATTCACCCCTCCACTTT.

The table lists this clonotype with many counts. The chain couples TRBV6-5 to TRBJ2-2; D may correspond to TRBD1 or TRBD2 (5 bases each). The CDR3 covers 16 residues. Germline lookup yields CDR1 MNHEY and CDR2 SVGAGI. V lost 2 bases and J 5 bases, leaving 15 bases between the germline ends. In nucleotides, the CDR3 is TGTGCCAGCAGTTACGTCATTAGAGGGGTAACCGGGGAGCTGTTTTTT. This encodes CASSYVIRGVTGELFF.

This clonotype was counted a few times. V gene TRBV12-3 or TRBV12-4 combines with J gene TRBJ2-7; TRBD1 is a possible D gene (6 bases). CDR3 length equals 15 residues. Trimming left V 1 base short and J 4 bases short, with 14 bases between. The CDR3 bases are TGTGCCAGCAGTTTAGGCCAGGGGTCCGGTTACGAGCAGTACGTC. It is translated as CASSLGQGSGYEQYV.

This clonotype has more than one count but fewer than ten. V is TRBV4-3 and J is TRBJ2-7; D is perhaps TRBD1 (5 bases). This CDR3 comprises 19 residues. The V end was cut by 0 bases, the J end by 3 bases, with 24 bases between. Germline V gene data show CDR1 as LGHNA and CDR2 as YSLEER. CDR3 sequence reads: CASSQEETEQIYIDYEQYV. CDR3 in DNA: TGCGCCAGCAGCCAAGAGGAGACAGAACAGATCTACATAGACTACGAGCAGTACGTC.

The rearrangement joins TRBV4-3 to TRBJ2-1; perhaps TRBD2 as D (6 bases). Germline CDR1 is LGHNA and CDR2 is YSLEER. Trimming left V 4 bases short and J 6 bases short, with 13 bases between. This CDR3 is built from 14 residues. The CDR3: CASSPGTGPNEQFF. In nucleotides, the CDR3 is TGCGCCAGCAGCCCCGGGACTGGGCCCAATGAGCAGTTCTTC.

This clonotype was seen many times. The chain employs TRBV24-1 and TRBJ1-2; the D gene is possibly TRBD1 (6 bases). The CDR3 consists of 15 residues. Trimming removed 3 bases from V and 4 bases from J, with 14 bases in between. Germline V gene lookup returns CDR1 KGHDR and CDR2 SFDVKD. CDR3 DNA: TGTGCCACCAGTGATCCTTCCAGGGGTAGCTATGGCTACACCTTC. Translated, it gives CATSDPSRGSYGYTF.

V is TRBV5-5 and J is TRBJ1-2, with D tentatively TRBD1 (6 bases). CDR1 is SGHKS, CDR2 YYEKEE, per germline (reference sequence). Trimming cost V 0 bases and J 8 bases, with 14 bases left between them. The length of the CDR3 is 14 residues. CDR3 sequence: CASSLAAQGHGYTF. CDR3 sequence (DNA): TGTGCCAGCAGCTTGGCCGCGCAGGGGCACGGCTACACCTTC.

This clonotype was detected a few times. V and J are TRBV6-1 and TRBJ2-5; D is undetermined. Trimming shortened V by 3 bases and J by 9 bases, and 11 bases separated the two germline ends. The CDR3 has 12 residues. CDR1 is MNHNS and CDR2 is SASEGT in the germline V gene. As DNA, the CDR3 is TGTGCCAGCAGTGACGTGGGTATCTCCCAGTACTTC. This gives the protein CASSDVGISQYF.

This clonotype was seen a handful of times. V usage is TRBV6-6 and J usage is TRBJ2-5; D is possibly TRBD1 or TRBD2 (5 bases each). There are 15 residues in the CDR3. The germline V gene encodes CDR1 MNHNY and CDR2 SVGAGI (reference sequence). V lost 0 bases, J lost 1 base, and 9 bases lay in between. CDR3 region: CASSYSGVAQETQYF. Here the CDR3 DNA reads TGTGCCAGCAGTTACTCGGGGGTAGCCCAAGAGACCCAGTACTTC.

This clonotype was observed many times. The J gene is TRBJ2-7, the V gene TRBV12-3 or TRBV12-4; 9 nucleotides match TRBD1. The CDR3 length is 13 residues. V lost 5 bases, J lost 7 bases, and 6 bases stayed unmatched. The CDR3 spells CASSLDRGREQYV. The CDR3 coding sequence is TGTGCCAGCAGTCTTGACAGGGGGAGGGAGCAGTACGTC.

At least ten counts were recorded for this clonotype. V is TRBV28 and J is TRBJ2-7; TRBD2 is a possible D gene (7 bases). V was shortened by 4 bases and J by 10 bases, with 20 bases between the two germline ends. The CDR3 consists of 14 residues. CDR1 and CDR2 (germline): MDHEN, SYDVKM. CDR3 nucleotides: TGTGCCAGCAGTTCACAACAGGGACTATTACGCCAGTACGTC. Amino acids: CASSSQQGLLRQYV.

The V gene is TRBV12-3 or TRBV12-4, the J gene TRBJ2-1; TRBD2 agrees at 9 bases. CDR3 length: 15 amino acids. V trimming: 6 bases; J trimming: 8 bases; junction bases outside the gene matches: 11. The CDR3 region is CASSRGGARFDEQFF. CDR3 DNA sequence: TGTGCCAGCAGCCGCGGGGGGGCCCGCTTTGATGAGCAGTTCTTC.

The chain is built from TRBV5-4 and TRBJ2-3, with D perhaps TRBD1 or TRBD2 (6 bases each). V was clipped by 3 bases and J by 5 bases, with 13 bases between them. Looked up from germline, CDR1 is SGHNT and CDR2 is YYREEE (reference sequence). This CDR3 comprises 14 residues. DNA for the CDR3: TGTGCCAGCAGCTCGTGGGGGGCCGTAGATACGCAGTATTTT. It yields the protein CASSSWGAVDTQYF.

In its sample, this clonotype was seen many times. This rearrangement joins TRBV27 to TRBJ2-2; tentative D call: TRBD1 (5 bases). Germline V gives CDR1 MNHEY, CDR2 SMNVEV (reference sequence). Trimming shortened V by 2 bases and J by 1 base, and 11 bases separated the two germline ends. This CDR3 spans 16 amino acids. CDR3 sequence: CASSLKQALNTGELFF. In DNA, the CDR3 is TGTGCCAGCAGTTTAAAACAGGCCTTGAACACCGGGGAGCTGTTTTTT.

The sample holds many counts of this clonotype. This chain connects TRBV6-5 to TRBJ2-1; D tentatively reads TRBD1 or TRBD2 (5 bases each). The germline CDR1 and CDR2 sequences are MNHEY and SVGAGI. This CDR3 is built from 15 residues. V dropped 0 bases and J dropped 9 bases, with 15 bases sitting between them. CDR3 loop: CASSYSRTPGGEQFF. CDR3 nucleotide sequence: TGTGCCAGCAGTTACTCGAGGACACCTGGGGGTGAGCAGTTCTTC.

For the CDR3, the DNA is TGTGCCAGCAGTGACTCCCCAGGGGCCTCCTATGGCTACACCTTC. Residues: CASSDSPGASYGYTF. The V call is TRBV6-4, the J call TRBJ1-2; possible D gene TRBD1, 6 bases. Trimming left V 0 bases short and J 4 bases short, with 12 bases between. The CDR3 contains 15 residues. CDR1 is MRHNA and CDR2 is SNTAGT in the germline V gene.

This clonotype was seen many times. This chain connects TRBV7-2 to TRBJ2-1; 7 nucleotides line up with TRBD1. Trimming at V came to 5 bases and at J to 4 bases, leaving 2 bases not matched to a gene. This CDR3 spans 13 amino acids. Looked up from germline, CDR1 is SGHTA and CDR2 is FQGNSA. The CDR3 sequence: CASSLGQYNEQFF. The CDR3 DNA is TGTGCCAGCAGCCTGGGACAGTACAATGAGCAGTTCTTC. Complete variable domain (other parts from reference TRBV7-2 and TRBJ2-1): GAGVSQSPSNKVTEKGKDVELRCDPISGHTALYWYRQSLGQGLEFLIYFQGNSAPDKSGLPSDRFSAERTGGSVSTLTIQRTQQEDSAVYLCASSLGQYNEQFFGPGTRLTVL.

The rearrangement joins TRBV29-1 to TRBJ1-1; 9 bases map to TRBD1. The CDR3 is 13 residues long. With V trimmed by 6 bases and J by 7 bases, 9 bases remained unmatched. From germline, CDR1 is SQVTM and CDR2 ANQGSEA. CDR3 nucleotide sequence: TGCAGCGTCCGAACACAGGGGGCCGATGAAGCTTTCTTT. This encodes CSVRTQGADEAFF.